This T cell receptor beta chain was obtained from a study of blood T cell repertoires in COVID-19. Turning to the study itself: Acute-phase and convalescent COVID-19 samples originated in the United States, Italy and Spain. The analysed material was cDNA or gDNA that came from T cells, B-cell-depleted T cells, or PBMCs.

As processed by the authors: Nucleated cell counts were estimated from reference gene primer amplification. This table comes from immunoSEQ multiplex PCR, and its TCRdb copy is limited to in-frame clones, with some not included. The DNA gave D and trimming, while V, J and clone size come from that table. The sample includes about 150,000 clones, 84% of them seen just once. From germline, CDR1 is KGHSH and CDR2 LQKENI. The V gene end was trimmed by 3 bases and the J gene end by 1 base; junction bases not matched to a gene: 4. The CDR3 sequence is 15 residues long. This sequence was found in a woman between 45 and 60 years old with acute or convalescent COVID-19. The sequencing sample was made of peripheral blood. The chain couples TRBV18 to TRBJ2-3; 7 nucleotides line up with TRBD1. CDR3 DNA: TGTGCCAGCTCACCTAACAGGGGAGGCACAGATACGCAGTATTTT. Its translation is CASSPNRGGTDTQYF.